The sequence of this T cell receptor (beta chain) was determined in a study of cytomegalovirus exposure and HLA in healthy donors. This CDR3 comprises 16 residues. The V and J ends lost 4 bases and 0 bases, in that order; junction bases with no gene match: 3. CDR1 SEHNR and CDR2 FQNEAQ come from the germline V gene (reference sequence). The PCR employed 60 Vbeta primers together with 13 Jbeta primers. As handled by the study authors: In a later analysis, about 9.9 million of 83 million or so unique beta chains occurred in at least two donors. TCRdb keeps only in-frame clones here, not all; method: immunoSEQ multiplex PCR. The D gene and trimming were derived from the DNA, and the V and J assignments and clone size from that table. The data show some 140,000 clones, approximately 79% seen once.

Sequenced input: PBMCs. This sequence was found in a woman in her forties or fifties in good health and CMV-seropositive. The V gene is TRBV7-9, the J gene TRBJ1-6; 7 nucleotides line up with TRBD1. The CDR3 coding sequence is TGTGCCAGCAGCTCGGACAGGAGCTCCTATAATTCACCCCTCCACTTT. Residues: CASSSDRSSYNSPLHF.